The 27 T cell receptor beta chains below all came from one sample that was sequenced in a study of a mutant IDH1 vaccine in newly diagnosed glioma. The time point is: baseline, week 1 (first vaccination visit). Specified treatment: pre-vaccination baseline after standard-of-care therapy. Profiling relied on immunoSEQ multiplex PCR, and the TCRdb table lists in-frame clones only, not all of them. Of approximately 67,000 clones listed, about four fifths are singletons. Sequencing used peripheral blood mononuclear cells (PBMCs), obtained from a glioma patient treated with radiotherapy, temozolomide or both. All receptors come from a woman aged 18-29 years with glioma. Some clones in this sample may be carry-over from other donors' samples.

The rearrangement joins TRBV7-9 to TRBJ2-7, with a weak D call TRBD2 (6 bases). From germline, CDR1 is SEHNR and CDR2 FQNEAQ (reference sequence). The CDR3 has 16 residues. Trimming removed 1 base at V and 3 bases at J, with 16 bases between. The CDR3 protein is CASSLGGLPSFYEQYF. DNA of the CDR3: TGTGCCAGCAGCTTAGGGGGACTCCCTTCATTCTACGAGCAGTACTTC.

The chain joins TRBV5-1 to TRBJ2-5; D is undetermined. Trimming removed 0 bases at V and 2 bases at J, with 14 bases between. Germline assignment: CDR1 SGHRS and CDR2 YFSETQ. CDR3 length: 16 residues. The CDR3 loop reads CASSLAGGGPQETQYF. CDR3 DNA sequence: TGCGCCAGCAGCTTGGCCGGCGGTGGGCCTCAAGAGACCCAGTACTTC.

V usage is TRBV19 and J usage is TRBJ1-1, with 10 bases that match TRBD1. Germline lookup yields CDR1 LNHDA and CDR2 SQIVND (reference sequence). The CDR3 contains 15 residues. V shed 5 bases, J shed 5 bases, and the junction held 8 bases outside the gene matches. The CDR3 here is CASSSGQGGRTEAFF. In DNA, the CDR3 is TGTGCCAGTAGTTCTGGACAGGGGGGTCGAACTGAAGCTTTCTTT.

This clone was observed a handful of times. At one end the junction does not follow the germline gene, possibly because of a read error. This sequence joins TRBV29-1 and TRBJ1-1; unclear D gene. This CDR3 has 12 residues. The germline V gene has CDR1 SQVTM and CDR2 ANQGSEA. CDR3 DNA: TGCAGCGTGGAAGCGATGAACACTGAAGCTTTCTTT. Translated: CSVEAMNTEAFF. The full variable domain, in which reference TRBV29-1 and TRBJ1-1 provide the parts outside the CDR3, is SAVISQKPSRDICQRGTSLTIQCQVDSQVTMMFWYRQQPGQSLTLIATANQGSEATYESGFVIDKFPISRPNLTFSTLTVSNMSPEDSSIYLCSVEAMNTEAFFGQGTRLTVV.

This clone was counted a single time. The DNA for the CDR3 is TGTGCCAGCAGGTTTGCCGGGGAGCTGTTTTTT. Translated: CASRFAGELFF. This sequence joins TRBV27 and TRBJ2-2; no definite D call. CDR3 size: 11 residues. Trimming cost V 6 bases and J 6 bases, with 5 bases left between them. Germline CDR1 reads MNHEY; CDR2 reads SMNVEV (reference sequence).

CDR3 loop: CASSQRDARYGYTF. The CDR3 bases are TGTGCCAGCAGTCAAAGGGACGCCCGCTATGGCTACACCTTC. The chain has TRBV7-9 and TRBJ1-2, with a tentative D call TRBD1 (5 bases). CDR1 is SEHNR, CDR2 FQNEAQ, per germline (reference sequence). The CDR3 runs to 14 residues. Trimming pared 6 bases from V and 4 bases from J, leaving 15 bases between.

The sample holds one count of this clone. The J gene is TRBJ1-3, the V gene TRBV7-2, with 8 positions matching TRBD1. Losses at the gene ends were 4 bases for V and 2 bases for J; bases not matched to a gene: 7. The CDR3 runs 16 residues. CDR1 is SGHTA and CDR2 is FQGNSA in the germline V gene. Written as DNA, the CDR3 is TGTGCCAGCAGCTGGGCGACAGGGGCCCCTGGAAACACCATATATTTT. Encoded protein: CASSWATGAPGNTIYF.

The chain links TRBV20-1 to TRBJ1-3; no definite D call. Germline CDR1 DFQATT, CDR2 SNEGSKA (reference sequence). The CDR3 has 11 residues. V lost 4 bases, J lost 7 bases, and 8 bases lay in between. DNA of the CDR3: TGCAGTGCTACCCCCGACAACACCATATATTTT. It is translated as CSATPDNTIYF.

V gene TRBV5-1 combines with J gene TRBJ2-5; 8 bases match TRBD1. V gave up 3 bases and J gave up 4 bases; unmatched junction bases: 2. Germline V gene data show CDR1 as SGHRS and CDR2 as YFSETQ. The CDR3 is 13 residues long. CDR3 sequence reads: CASSSDRGETQYF. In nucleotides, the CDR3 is TGCGCCAGCAGCTCCGACAGGGGAGAGACCCAGTACTTC.

CDR3 in amino acids: CASSEVVGDGGYTF. The DNA of the CDR3 is TGTGCCAGCAGTGAAGTAGTAGGGGATGGTGGCTACACCTTC. The chain recombines TRBV6-1 with TRBJ1-2, with D possibly matching TRBD1 (5 bases). Germline CDR1 is MNHNS and CDR2 is SASEGT. V gave up 1 base and J gave up 7 bases, with 13 bases separating them. This CDR3 is built from 14 residues.

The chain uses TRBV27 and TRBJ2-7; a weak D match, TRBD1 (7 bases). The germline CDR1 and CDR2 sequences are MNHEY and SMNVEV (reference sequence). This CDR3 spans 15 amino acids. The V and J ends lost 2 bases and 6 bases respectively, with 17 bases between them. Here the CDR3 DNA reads TGTGCCAGCAGTTTAGGGCAGGGGGGAAACTCCGAGCAGTACTTC. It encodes CASSLGQGGNSEQYF.

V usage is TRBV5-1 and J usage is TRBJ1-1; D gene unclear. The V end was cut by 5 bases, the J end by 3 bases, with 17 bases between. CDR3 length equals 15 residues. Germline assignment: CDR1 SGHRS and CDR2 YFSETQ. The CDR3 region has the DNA TGCGCCAGCAGTTCCGGATTAGCAGCTGACACTGAAGCTTTCTTT. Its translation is CASSSGLAADTEAFF.

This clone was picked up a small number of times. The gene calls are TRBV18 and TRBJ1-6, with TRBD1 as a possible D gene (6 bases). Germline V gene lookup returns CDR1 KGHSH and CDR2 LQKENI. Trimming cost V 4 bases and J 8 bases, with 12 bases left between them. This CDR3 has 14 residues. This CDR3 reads CASSQQGIDSPLHF. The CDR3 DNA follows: TGTGCCAGCTCACAACAGGGTATCGATTCACCCCTCCACTTT.

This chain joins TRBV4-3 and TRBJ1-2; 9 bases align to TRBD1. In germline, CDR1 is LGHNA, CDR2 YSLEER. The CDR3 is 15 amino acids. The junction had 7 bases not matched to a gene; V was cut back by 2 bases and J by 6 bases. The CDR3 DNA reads TGCGCCAGCAGCCAACAAATGACAGGGGGGCATGGCTACACCTTC. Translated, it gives CASSQQMTGGHGYTF.

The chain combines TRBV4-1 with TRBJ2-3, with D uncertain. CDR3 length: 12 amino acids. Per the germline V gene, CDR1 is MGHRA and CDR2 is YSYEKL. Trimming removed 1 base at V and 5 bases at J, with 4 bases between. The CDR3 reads CASSQAGDTQYF. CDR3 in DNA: TGCGCCAGCAGCCAAGCAGGAGATACGCAGTATTTT.

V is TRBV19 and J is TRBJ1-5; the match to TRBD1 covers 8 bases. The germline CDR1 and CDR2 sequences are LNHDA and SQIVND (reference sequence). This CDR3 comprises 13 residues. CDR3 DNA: TGTGCTGGTAGCCAGGGGGCGGGGCAGCCCCAGCATTTT. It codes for CAGSQGAGQPQHF.

The CDR3 nucleotides are TGTGCCAGCAGCATCCCGGGACAGGGGAATAAGCCCCAGCATTTT. As protein: CASSIPGQGNKPQHF. The genes are TRBV21-1 and TRBJ1-5; the tabulated D call, TRBD1, remains unverified against the DNA. TRBV21-1 has pseudogene status. CDR3 length: 15 residues.

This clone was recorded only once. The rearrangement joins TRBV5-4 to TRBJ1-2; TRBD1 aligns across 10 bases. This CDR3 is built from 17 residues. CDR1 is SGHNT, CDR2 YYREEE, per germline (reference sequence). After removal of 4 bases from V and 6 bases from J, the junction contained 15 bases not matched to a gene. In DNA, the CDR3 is TGTGCCAGCAGCCCGGTCGGGACAGGGGCGTCAATTCATGGCTACACCTTC. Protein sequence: CASSPVGTGASIHGYTF.

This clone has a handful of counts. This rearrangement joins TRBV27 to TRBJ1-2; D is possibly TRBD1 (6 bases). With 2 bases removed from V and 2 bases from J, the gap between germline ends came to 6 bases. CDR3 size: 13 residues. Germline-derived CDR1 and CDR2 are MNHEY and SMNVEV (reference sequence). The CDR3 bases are TGTGCCAGCAGTTTAGGACAGAACTATGGCTACACCTTC. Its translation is CASSLGQNYGYTF.

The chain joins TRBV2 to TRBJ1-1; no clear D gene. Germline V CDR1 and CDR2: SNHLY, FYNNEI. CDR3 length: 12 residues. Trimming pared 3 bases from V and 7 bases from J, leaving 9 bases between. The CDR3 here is CASSETWDEAFF. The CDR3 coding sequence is TGTGCCAGCAGTGAGACGTGGGATGAAGCTTTCTTT.

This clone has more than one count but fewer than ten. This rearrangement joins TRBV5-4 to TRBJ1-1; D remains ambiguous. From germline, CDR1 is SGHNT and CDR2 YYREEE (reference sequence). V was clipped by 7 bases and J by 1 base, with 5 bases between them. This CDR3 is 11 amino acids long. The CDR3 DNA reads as TGTGCCAGCCGGGGGAACACTGAAGCTTTCTTT. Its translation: CASRGNTEAFF.

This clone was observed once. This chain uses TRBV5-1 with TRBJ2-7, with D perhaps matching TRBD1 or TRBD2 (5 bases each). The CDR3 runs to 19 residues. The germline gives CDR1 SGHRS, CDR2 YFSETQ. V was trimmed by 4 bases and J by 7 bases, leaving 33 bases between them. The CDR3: CASSPTRRGGRSGKGEQYF. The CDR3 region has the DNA TGCGCCAGCAGCCCAACCCGCCGGGGCGGAAGGAGCGGAAAGGGGGAGCAGTACTTC. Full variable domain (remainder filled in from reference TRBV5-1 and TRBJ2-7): KAGVTQTPRYLIKTRGQQVTLSCSPISGHRSVSWYQQTPGQGLQFLFEYFSETQRNKGNFPGRFSGRQFSNSRSEMNVSTLELGDSALYLCASSPTRRGGRSGKGEQYFGPGTRLTVT.

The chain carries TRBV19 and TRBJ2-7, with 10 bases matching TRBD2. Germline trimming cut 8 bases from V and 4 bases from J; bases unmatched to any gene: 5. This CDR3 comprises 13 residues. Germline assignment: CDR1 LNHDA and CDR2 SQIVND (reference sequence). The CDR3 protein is CASRAGGWYEQYF. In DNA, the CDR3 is TGTGCCAGTCGAGCGGGAGGGTGGTACGAGCAGTACTTC.

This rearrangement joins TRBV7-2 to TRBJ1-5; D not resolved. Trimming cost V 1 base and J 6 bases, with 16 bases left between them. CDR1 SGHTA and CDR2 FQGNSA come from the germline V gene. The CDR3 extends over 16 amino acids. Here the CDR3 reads CASSLEVWEPFQPQHF. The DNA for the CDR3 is TGTGCCAGCAGCTTAGAAGTGTGGGAACCCTTTCAGCCCCAGCATTTT.

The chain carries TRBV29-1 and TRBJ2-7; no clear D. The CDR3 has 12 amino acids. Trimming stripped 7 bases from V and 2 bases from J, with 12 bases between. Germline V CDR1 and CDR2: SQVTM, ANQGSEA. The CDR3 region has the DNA TGCAGCGGCGTCTTTGCTCCCTACGAGCAGTACTTC. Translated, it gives CSGVFAPYEQYF.

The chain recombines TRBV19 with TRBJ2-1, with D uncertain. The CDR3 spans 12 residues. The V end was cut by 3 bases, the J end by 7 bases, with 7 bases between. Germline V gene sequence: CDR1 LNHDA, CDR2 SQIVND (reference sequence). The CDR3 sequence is CASSIGTNEQFF. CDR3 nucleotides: TGTGCCAGTAGTATTGGTACAAATGAGCAGTTCTTC.

CDR3 coding DNA: TGTGCCAGCATCGAAAAGGGCTACTACGAGCAGTACTTC. This encodes CASIEKGYYEQYF. V and J are TRBV6-1 and TRBJ2-7; D gene uncertain. This CDR3 has 13 amino acids. Trimming removed 7 bases at V and 3 bases at J, with 13 bases between. Germline-derived CDR1 and CDR2 are MNHNS and SASEGT.